The sequence of this T cell receptor (beta chain) was determined in a study of shared clonotypes between healthy human individuals. This clone was recorded a few times. The protocol was immunoSEQ multiplex PCR, while the TCRdb copy is restricted to in-frame clones and leaves out a portion. This table has about 2.3 million clones, 85% to 95% appearing once. The receptor comes from a young man in good health. Some clones in this sample may be carry-over from other donors' samples. The sequencing sample was made of naive CD4+ T cells from PBMCs. Subset: CD45RA+ positively selected.

The CDR3: CASSSGQSGNTIYF. In DNA, the CDR3 is TGTGCCAGCAGCTCAGGACAGTCTGGAAACACCATATATTTT. The chain recombines TRBV5-8 with TRBJ1-3; perhaps TRBD1 as D (6 bases). Germline loops: CDR1 SGHTS, CDR2 YDEGEE. V shed 3 bases and J shed 1 base, with 8 bases lying between them. The CDR3 runs to 14 residues.